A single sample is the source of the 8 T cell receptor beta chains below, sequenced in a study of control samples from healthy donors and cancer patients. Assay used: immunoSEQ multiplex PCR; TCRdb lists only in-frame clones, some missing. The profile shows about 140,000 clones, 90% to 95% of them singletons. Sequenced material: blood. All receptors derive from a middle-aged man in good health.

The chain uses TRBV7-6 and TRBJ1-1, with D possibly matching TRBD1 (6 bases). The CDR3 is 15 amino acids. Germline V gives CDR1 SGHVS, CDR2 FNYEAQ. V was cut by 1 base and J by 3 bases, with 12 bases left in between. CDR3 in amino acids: CASSLESGTYTEAFF. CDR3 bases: TGTGCCAGCAGCTTAGAGTCCGGGACATACACTGAAGCTTTCTTT.

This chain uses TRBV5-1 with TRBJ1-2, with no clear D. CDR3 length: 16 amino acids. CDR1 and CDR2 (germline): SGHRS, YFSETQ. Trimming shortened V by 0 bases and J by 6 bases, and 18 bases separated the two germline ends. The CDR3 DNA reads TGCGCCAGCAGCTTGGACGGACCCTTGGGTTATAATGGCTACACCTTC. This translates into CASSLDGPLGYNGYTF.

The CDR3 loop reads CASGLIGGTGELFF. The CDR3 region has the DNA TGTGCTAGTGGCTTGATAGGGGGCACCGGGGAGCTGTTTTTT. V is TRBV12-5 and J is TRBJ2-2; a possible D gene is TRBD1 (6 bases). CDR3 size: 14 residues. The V and J ends lost 6 bases and 4 bases respectively, with 12 bases between them. Per germline, CDR1 LGHNT and CDR2 FRNRAP.

The CDR3 region has the DNA TGTGCCAGCAGTGAATTGAACAGGGGCTCTGGAAACACCATATATTTT. It translates to CASSELNRGSGNTIYF. V usage is TRBV25-1 and J usage is TRBJ1-3; 7 bases agree with TRBD1. With 1 base clipped from V and 0 bases from J, the junction kept 3 bases outside the gene matches. The CDR3 sequence is 16 residues long. Per germline, CDR1 MGHDK and CDR2 SYGVNS.

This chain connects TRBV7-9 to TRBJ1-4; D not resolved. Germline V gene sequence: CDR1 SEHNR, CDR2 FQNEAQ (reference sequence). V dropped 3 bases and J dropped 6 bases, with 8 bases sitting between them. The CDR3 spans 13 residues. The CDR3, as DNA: TGTGCCAGCAGCTTCGGGTTGGATGAAAAACTGTTTTTT. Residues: CASSFGLDEKLFF. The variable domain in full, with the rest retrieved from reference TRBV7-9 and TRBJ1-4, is DTGVSQNPRHKITKRGQNVTFRCDPISEHNRLYWYRQTLGQGPEFLTYFQNEAQLEKSRLLSDRFSAERPKGSFSTLEIQRTEQGDSAMYLCASSFGLDEKLFFGSGTQLSVL.

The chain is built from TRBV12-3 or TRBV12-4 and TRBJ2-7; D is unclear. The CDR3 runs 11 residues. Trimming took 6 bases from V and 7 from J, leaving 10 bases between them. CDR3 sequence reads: CASSSLFEQYF. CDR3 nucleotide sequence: TGTGCCAGCAGCTCCCTGTTTGAGCAGTACTTC.

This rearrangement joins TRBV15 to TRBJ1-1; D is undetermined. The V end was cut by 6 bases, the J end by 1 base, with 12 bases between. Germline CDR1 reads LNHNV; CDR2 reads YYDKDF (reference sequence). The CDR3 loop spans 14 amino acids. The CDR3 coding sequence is TGTGCCACCAGGCAAGTAATACCGAACACTGAAGCTTTCTTT. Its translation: CATRQVIPNTEAFF.

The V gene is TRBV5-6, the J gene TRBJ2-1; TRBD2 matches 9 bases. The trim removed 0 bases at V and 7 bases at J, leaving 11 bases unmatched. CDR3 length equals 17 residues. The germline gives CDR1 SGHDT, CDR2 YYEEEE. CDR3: CASSLALLAGSLNEQFF. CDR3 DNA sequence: TGTGCCAGCAGCTTGGCTCTTCTAGCGGGGTCTCTGAATGAGCAGTTCTTC.